These T cell receptor beta chains were read from a single sample in a study of T cell repertoires in ileal Crohn's disease. TCRdb's copy holds only in-frame clones and misses some; the assay was immunoSEQ multiplex PCR. The table has some 4,700 clones, approximately 80% seen once. The source material was ileal tissue. These receptors all stem from an adult with Crohn's disease. Each CDR3 is given with its conserved first and last residue. The D gene is left open where the match is weak. The size field is filled for only some rows; it gives once, few, many or a size class.

abundance: NA; v_gene: TRBV30; j_gene: TRBJ1-2; d_gene: NA; CDR3nt: TGTGCCTGGAGTCCCCCCCACCGGACAGATTATGGCTACACCTTC; CDR3aa: CAWSPPHRTDYGYTF
abundance: NA; v_gene: TRBV9; j_gene: TRBJ2-3; d_gene: NA; CDR3nt: TGTGCCAGTCGAGGGCCGGAAGATACGCAGTATTTT; CDR3aa: CASRGPEDTQYF
abundance: NA; v_gene: TRBV28; j_gene: TRBJ2-7; d_gene: NA; CDR3nt: TGTGCCAGCAGTCACTCCTACGAGCAGTACTTC; CDR3aa: CASSHSYEQYF
abundance: NA; v_gene: TRBV6-1; j_gene: TRBJ1-5; d_gene: NA; CDR3nt: TGTGCCAGCAGACCGCAGACAGGGCCCCAGCATTTT; CDR3aa: CASRPQTGPQHF
abundance: NA; v_gene: TRBV29-1; j_gene: TRBJ1-4; d_gene: NA; CDR3nt: TGCAGCGTTGACCATTCGGGGGAATCTAATGAAAAACTGTTTTTT; CDR3aa: CSVDHSGESNEKLFF
abundance: NA; v_gene: TRBV6-5; j_gene: TRBJ1-1; d_gene: NA; CDR3nt: TGTGCCAGCAGCTTTTCAGGTTCTGAAGCTTTCTTT; CDR3aa: CASSFSGSEAFF
abundance: NA; v_gene: TRBV5-6; j_gene: TRBJ2-1; d_gene: TRBD2; CDR3nt: TGTGCCAGCAGCTTCGATATGGGGGGGAAAATGGAGCAGTTCTTC; CDR3aa: CASSFDMGGKMEQFF
abundance: once; v_gene: TRBV19; j_gene: TRBJ2-7; d_gene: NA; CDR3nt: TGTGCCAGTAGCTATGACCTAGTAAGTTCCTACGAGCAGTACTTC; CDR3aa: CASSYDLVSSYEQYF
abundance: NA; v_gene: TRBV19; j_gene: TRBJ1-2; d_gene: NA; CDR3nt: TGTGCCAGTAGTATCAGAAGCTATGGCTACACCTTC; CDR3aa: CASSIRSYGYTF
abundance: NA; v_gene: TRBV30; j_gene: TRBJ1-4; d_gene: NA; CDR3nt: TGTGCCTGGAGTGTACAGGATGAAAAACTGTTTTTT; CDR3aa: CAWSVQDEKLFF
abundance: few; v_gene: TRBV27; j_gene: TRBJ1-2; d_gene: TRBD1; CDR3nt: TGTGCCAGCGGAAAACAGACAGGGATCTATGGCTACACCTTC; CDR3aa: CASGKQTGIYGYTF
abundance: few; v_gene: TRBV5-1; j_gene: TRBJ1-6; d_gene: TRBD1; CDR3nt: TGCGCCAGCAGCCGGGGGACAGGGGGCGATTATAATTCACCCCTCCACTTT; CDR3aa: CASSRGTGGDYNSPLHF
abundance: NA; v_gene: TRBV4-2; j_gene: TRBJ2-1; d_gene: NA; CDR3nt: TGTGCCAGCAGCCAAGAGGCTGCCAGCTCCTACAATGAGCAGTTCTTC; CDR3aa: CASSQEAASSYNEQFF
abundance: large; v_gene: TRBV11-2; j_gene: TRBJ2-7; d_gene: NA; CDR3nt: TGTGCCAGCAGCACCGAGGTTTACGAGCAGTACTTC; CDR3aa: CASSTEVYEQYF
abundance: NA; v_gene: TRBV18; j_gene: TRBJ2-7; d_gene: TRBD2; CDR3nt: TGTGCCAGCTCACCCGCAGCGGGGGCCTACGAGCAGTACTTC; CDR3aa: CASSPAAGAYEQYF
abundance: few; v_gene: TRBV4-2; j_gene: TRBJ1-5; d_gene: NA; CDR3nt: TGTGCCAGCAGCCAAGATTCCGGGTCTGGCAATCAGCCCCAGCATTTT; CDR3aa: CASSQDSGSGNQPQHF
abundance: NA; v_gene: TRBV15; j_gene: TRBJ1-2; d_gene: TRBD1; CDR3nt: TGTGCCACCAGCACAGGGGGCGGGGCCCCCTATGGCTACACCTTC; CDR3aa: CATSTGGGAPYGYTF
abundance: once; v_gene: TRBV2; j_gene: TRBJ2-7; d_gene: NA; CDR3nt: TGTGCCAGCAGCGGACAAGGGCCTCTCTCCTACGAGCAGTACTTC; CDR3aa: CASSGQGPLSYEQYF
abundance: few; v_gene: TRBV4-1; j_gene: TRBJ1-4; d_gene: NA; CDR3nt: TGCGCCAGCAGCCAAGATCGGGAGGGGAGAGGAGAAAAACTGTTTTTT; CDR3aa: CASSQDREGRGEKLFF
abundance: NA; v_gene: TRBV27; j_gene: TRBJ1-4; d_gene: NA; CDR3nt: TGTGCCAGCAGTTTAAGCCCTGCAACTAATGAAAAACTGTTTTTT; CDR3aa: CASSLSPATNEKLFF
abundance: NA; v_gene: TRBV30; j_gene: TRBJ2-1; d_gene: TRBD1; CDR3nt: TGTGCCTGGACTGCACCAGGGGGCGTACAGTTCTTC; CDR3aa: CAWTAPGGVQFF
abundance: once; v_gene: TRBV30; j_gene: TRBJ1-1; d_gene: TRBD1; CDR3nt: TGTGCCTGGAGTGTACAGGGGCGTCAAGCTTTCTTT; CDR3aa: CAWSVQGRQAFF
abundance: NA; v_gene: TRBV7-2; j_gene: TRBJ2-7; d_gene: NA; CDR3nt: TGTGCCAGCAGCTTAGCCGGGGGGCCAGGCTACGAGCAGTACTTC; CDR3aa: CASSLAGGPGYEQYF
abundance: NA; v_gene: TRBV27; j_gene: TRBJ2-6; d_gene: NA; CDR3nt: TGTGCCAGCAGTCCCCGACAGGTAGTAGCTGGGGCCAACGTCCTGACTTTC; CDR3aa: CASSPRQVVAGANVLTF
abundance: NA; v_gene: TRBV6-5; j_gene: TRBJ2-1; d_gene: TRBD2; CDR3nt: TGTGCCAGCAGGCGCGGGAGTTACAATGAGCAGTTCTTC; CDR3aa: CASRRGSYNEQFF
abundance: NA; v_gene: TRBV6-7; j_gene: TRBJ1-5; d_gene: NA; CDR3nt: TGTGCCAGCAGGATGACAGCGTATATTAGCAATCAGCCCCAGCATTTT; CDR3aa: CASRMTAYISNQPQHF
abundance: NA; v_gene: TRBV4-1; j_gene: TRBJ2-3; d_gene: NA; CDR3nt: TGCGCCAGCAGCCAAGTTCAGGGGATCGATACGCAGTATTTT; CDR3aa: CASSQVQGIDTQYF
abundance: NA; v_gene: TRBV5-4; j_gene: TRBJ2-1; d_gene: TRBD2; CDR3nt: TGTGCCAGCAGCCCCTCCAGGACTAGCGGTTACAATGAGCAGTTCTTC; CDR3aa: CASSPSRTSGYNEQFF
abundance: NA; v_gene: TRBV29-1; j_gene: TRBJ1-1; d_gene: NA; CDR3nt: TGCAGCGTTGAAGACAGGAACACTGAAGCTTTCTTT; CDR3aa: CSVEDRNTEAFF
abundance: NA; v_gene: TRBV6-1; j_gene: TRBJ2-1; d_gene: TRBD2; CDR3nt: TGTGCCAGCAGTGAATTAGCGGGGGACCCCTACAATGAGCAGTTCTTC; CDR3aa: CASSELAGDPYNEQFF
abundance: NA; v_gene: TRBV5-1; j_gene: TRBJ1-1; d_gene: TRBD1; CDR3nt: TGCGCCAGCAGCTTGGCTACAGGGGTGAACACTGAAGCTTTCTTT; CDR3aa: CASSLATGVNTEAFF
abundance: NA; v_gene: TRBV27; j_gene: TRBJ2-7; d_gene: NA; CDR3nt: TGTGCCAGCAGTTTTCTTGACAGGACCTACGAGCAGTACTTC; CDR3aa: CASSFLDRTYEQYF
abundance: NA; v_gene: TRBV6-5; j_gene: TRBJ2-1; d_gene: NA; CDR3nt: TGTGCCAGCAGTTACGGGGGCAGATACAATGAGCAGTTCTTC; CDR3aa: CASSYGGRYNEQFF
abundance: NA; v_gene: TRBV6-1; j_gene: TRBJ1-2; d_gene: TRBD1; CDR3nt: TGTGCCAGCAGTGAAGGACAGGGGTATGGCTACACCTTC; CDR3aa: CASSEGQGYGYTF
abundance: few; v_gene: TRBV7-9; j_gene: TRBJ2-7; d_gene: TRBD2; CDR3nt: TGTGCCAGCAGCTTAGGCGGGGGGCCGCCCTACGAGCAGTACTTC; CDR3aa: CASSLGGGPPYEQYF
abundance: NA; v_gene: TRBV20-1; j_gene: TRBJ1-1; d_gene: NA; CDR3nt: TGCAGTGCTAGATCGGGGAATAAAGCTTTCTTT; CDR3aa: CSARSGNKAFF
abundance: NA; v_gene: TRBV5-1; j_gene: TRBJ2-3; d_gene: NA; CDR3nt: TGCGCCAGCAGCCCCACGGGGAGTAGCACAGATACGCAGTATTTT; CDR3aa: CASSPTGSSTDTQYF
abundance: once; v_gene: TRBV6-4; j_gene: TRBJ2-1; d_gene: NA; CDR3nt: TGTGCCAGCAGTGACGACTACAGCGTCGCAGCGAGGTTCTTC; CDR3aa: CASSDDYSVAARFF
abundance: few; v_gene: TRBV4-1; j_gene: TRBJ1-5; d_gene: NA; CDR3nt: TGCGCCAGCAGCCAAGGTTACTATCAGCCCCAGCATTTT; CDR3aa: CASSQGYYQPQHF
abundance: once; v_gene: TRBV7-9; j_gene: TRBJ1-6; d_gene: NA; CDR3nt: TGTGCCAGCAGCTTATATTCCCAAGCTCGGGGACCCCTCCACTTT; CDR3aa: CASSLYSQARGPLHF
abundance: few; v_gene: TRBV5-4; j_gene: TRBJ2-6; d_gene: TRBD1; CDR3nt: TGTGCCACCCCGGGACAGGGGGCCTATGGGGCCAACGTCCTGACTTTC; CDR3aa: CATPGQGAYGANVLTF
abundance: large; v_gene: TRBV5-1; j_gene: TRBJ1-1; d_gene: TRBD1; CDR3nt: TGCGCCAGCAGCTCGGACAGGGCAAGGGAAGCTTTCTTT; CDR3aa: CASSSDRAREAFF
abundance: few; v_gene: TRBV18; j_gene: TRBJ1-2; d_gene: TRBD1; CDR3nt: TGTGCCAGCTCACCACCGGTCGGGACAGGGGTGGGCTACACCTTC; CDR3aa: CASSPPVGTGVGYTF
abundance: NA; v_gene: TRBV19; j_gene: TRBJ1-5; d_gene: TRBD1; CDR3nt: TGTGCCAGTAGTATAGGGCGGACAGGGGGCTATAGCAATCAGCCCCAGCATTTT; CDR3aa: CASSIGRTGGYSNQPQHF
abundance: few; v_gene: TRBV21-1; j_gene: TRBJ1-5; d_gene: NA; CDR3nt: TGTGCCAGCAGAACCGCCCCCCTTTCGGATCAGCCCCAGCATTTT; CDR3aa: CASRTAPLSDQPQHF
abundance: NA; v_gene: TRBV11-3; j_gene: TRBJ2-3; d_gene: TRBD1; CDR3nt: TGTGCCAGCAGCTCCGGGACAGGGGGCCTCAGAACAGATACGCAGTATTTT; CDR3aa: CASSSGTGGLRTDTQYF
abundance: once; v_gene: TRBV7-8; j_gene: TRBJ1-2; d_gene: NA; CDR3nt: TGTGCCAGCAGCTTCAATCAGGGCTATGGCTACACCTTC; CDR3aa: CASSFNQGYGYTF
abundance: NA; v_gene: TRBV11-2; j_gene: TRBJ2-2; d_gene: NA; CDR3nt: TGTGCCAGCAGCTTAGTACTTAGCGGCACCGGGGAGCTGTTTTTT; CDR3aa: CASSLVLSGTGELFF
abundance: NA; v_gene: TRBV5-1; j_gene: TRBJ1-1; d_gene: TRBD1; CDR3nt: TGCGCCAGCAGCTTGGAAAGGGGGCGCCGGGCTTTCTTT; CDR3aa: CASSLERGRRAFF